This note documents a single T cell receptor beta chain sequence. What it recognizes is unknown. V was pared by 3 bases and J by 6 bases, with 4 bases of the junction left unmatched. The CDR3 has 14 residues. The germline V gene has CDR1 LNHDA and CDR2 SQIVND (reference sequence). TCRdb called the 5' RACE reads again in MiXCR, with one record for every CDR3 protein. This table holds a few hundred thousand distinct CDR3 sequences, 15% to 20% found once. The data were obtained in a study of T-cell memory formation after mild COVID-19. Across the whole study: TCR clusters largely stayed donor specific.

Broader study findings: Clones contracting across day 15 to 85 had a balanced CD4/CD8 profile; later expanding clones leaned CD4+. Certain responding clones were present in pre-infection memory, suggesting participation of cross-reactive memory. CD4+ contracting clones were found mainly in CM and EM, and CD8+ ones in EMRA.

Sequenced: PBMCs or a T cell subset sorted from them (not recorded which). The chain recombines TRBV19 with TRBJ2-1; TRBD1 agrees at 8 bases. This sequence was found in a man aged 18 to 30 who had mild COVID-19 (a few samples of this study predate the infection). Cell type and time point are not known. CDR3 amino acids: CASSISGQGNEQFF. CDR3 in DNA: TGTGCCAGTAGTATCTCCGGACAGGGCAATGAGCAGTTCTTC.